This T cell receptor beta chain was captured in a study of CD8 T cells in ankylosing spondylitis. Findings and limits, study-wide: Blood from ankylosing spondylitis patients appeared to carry a characteristic roughly 8-variant TCR beta motif.

The TCR beta libraries were generated through quantitative 5'-RACE incorporating molecular barcodes. One entry per CDR3 protein results from TCRdb running MiXCR on the 5' RACE reads. The table shows a few hundred thousand distinct CDR3 sequences, with about 10% occurring only once. V was cut by 5 bases and J by 1 base, with 12 bases left in between. Germline V gene sequence: CDR1 MNHNS, CDR2 SASEGT. This CDR3 spans 15 amino acids. Many counts were recorded for this clonotype. Antigen unknown. The sequenced sample consisted of blood, either unsorted or a sorted T cell fraction (not recorded which). This chain links TRBV6-1 with TRBJ2-4; TRBD2 is a possible D gene (5 bases). This clonotype originated in a male donor with ankylosing spondylitis or in good health (not recorded which). CDR3 nucleotides: TGTGCCAGCAGTCCCCTCACTAGGGCCAAAAACATTCAGTACTTC. Translated: CASSPLTRAKNIQYF.